This section outlines one T cell receptor beta chain sequence together with its context. The target antigen is unknown. These data are taken from a study of cytomegalovirus exposure and HLA in healthy donors. General study points: The majority of TCR sequences were rare, yet some public TCRs appeared in many donors.

Use of 60 Vbeta and 13 Jbeta primers characterized the PCR. Profiling relied on immunoSEQ multiplex PCR, and the TCRdb table lists in-frame clones only, not all of them. The table includes about 160,000 clones, roughly 80% detected once. The V gene's germline CDR1 is MNHNY and CDR2 SVGAGI (reference sequence). Trimming removed 2 bases at V and 2 bases at J, with 11 bases between. There are 15 residues in the CDR3. The chain carries TRBV6-6 and TRBJ2-3; D gene ambiguous. The sequenced sample consisted of PBMCs. This TCR was sampled from a girl aged 2-10 years in good health and CMV-seropositive. CDR3 DNA: TGTGCCAGCAGTTACGATTGGCAGGCCACAGATACGCAGTATTTT. Translated: CASSYDWQATDTQYF.